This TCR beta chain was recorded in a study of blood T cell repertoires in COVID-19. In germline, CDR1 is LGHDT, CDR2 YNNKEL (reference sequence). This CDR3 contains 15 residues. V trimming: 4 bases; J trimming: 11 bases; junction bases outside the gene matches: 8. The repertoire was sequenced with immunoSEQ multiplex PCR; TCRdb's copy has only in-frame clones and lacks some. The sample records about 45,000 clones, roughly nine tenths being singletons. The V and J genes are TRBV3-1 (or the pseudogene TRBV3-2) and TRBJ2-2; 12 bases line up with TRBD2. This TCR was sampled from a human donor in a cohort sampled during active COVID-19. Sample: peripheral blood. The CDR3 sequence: CASSRWTSGVTELFF. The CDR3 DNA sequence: TGTGCCAGCAGCCGGTGGACTAGCGGGGTGACAGAGCTGTTTTTT.